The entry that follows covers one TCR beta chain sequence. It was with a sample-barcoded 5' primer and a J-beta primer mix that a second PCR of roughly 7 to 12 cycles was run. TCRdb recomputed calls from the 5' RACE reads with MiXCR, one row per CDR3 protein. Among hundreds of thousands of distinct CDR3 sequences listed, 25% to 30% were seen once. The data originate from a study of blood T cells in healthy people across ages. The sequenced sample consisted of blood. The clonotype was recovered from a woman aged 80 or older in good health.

The DNA of the CDR3 is TGTGCCAGCAGTGACCAGGGGGTGTACAGGGTGGCCCAGCCCCAGCATTTT. Protein sequence: CASSDQGVYRVAQPQHF. The rearrangement links TRBV2 to TRBJ1-5; 7 bases line up with TRBD1. The junction had 15 bases not matched to a gene; V was cut back by 3 bases and J by 7 bases. The CDR3 consists of 17 residues. From germline, CDR1 is SNHLY and CDR2 FYNNEI.